This entry lists 15 T cell receptor beta chains sequenced from one sample in a study of T cells in Graves' hyperthyroidism and ophthalmopathy. Regions amplified from RNA transcripts were the TCR beta CDR3 regions. Primed by the HTBI set, a first-round RT-PCR was run on the TCR CDR3. Using its own MiXCR run on the multiplex PCR reads, TCRdb lists one record per CDR3 protein. The sample shows approximately 720,000 distinct CDR3 sequences, 15% to 20% of them seen only once. The material sequenced was blood. The receptor set was obtained from a woman aged 50 to 60 with Graves' hyperthyroidism that later progressed to Graves' ophthalmopathy.

This clonotype was recorded once. This rearrangement joins TRBV14 to TRBJ2-4; 9 positions match TRBD1. The CDR3 runs to 16 residues. J gave up 6 bases and V 4 bases, and 10 bases lay outside the gene matches. Per the germline V gene, CDR1 is SGHDN and CDR2 is FVKESK. CDR3 sequence (DNA): TGTGCCAGCAGCCCGGCGGGACAGGGTGTGAGAAACATTCAGTACTTC. Amino acids: CASSPAGQGVRNIQYF.

This clonotype has ten or more counts. J is TRBJ1-2 and V is TRBV27, with D possibly matching TRBD1 (5 bases). V was clipped by 4 bases and J by 5 bases, with 11 bases between them. Looked up from germline, CDR1 is MNHEY and CDR2 is SMNVEV (reference sequence). The CDR3 totals 13 residues. In nucleotides, the CDR3 is TGTGCCAGCAGTTCCCCCGGGGGATATGGCTACACCTTC. Protein product: CASSSPGGYGYTF.

With regard to this clonotype: Since a much larger clone is just one base distant, this may be a read error. The rearrangement uses TRBV3-1 and TRBJ2-5, with 8 bases identical to TRBD2. Germline V gene data show CDR1 as LGHDT and CDR2 as YNNKEL (reference sequence). The CDR3 has 15 residues. Losses at the gene ends were 8 bases for V and 3 bases for J; bases not matched to a gene: 11. CDR3 in DNA: TGTGCCAGCGGCAAGACTAGCGTGGGGGAAGAGACCCAGTACTTC. Protein sequence: CASGKTSVGEETQYF.

This chain links TRBV30 with TRBJ2-3, with 7 positions matching TRBD2. The CDR3 extends over 13 amino acids. J was trimmed by 6 bases and V by 2 bases; bases with no gene match: 5. Germline CDR1 GTSNPN, CDR2 SVGIG (reference sequence). CDR3 region: CAWSLGGGDTQYF. CDR3 DNA sequence: TGTGCCTGGAGTTTGGGGGGAGGGGATACGCAGTATTTT.

This chain uses TRBV24-1 with TRBJ2-3, with TRBD1 identical over 8 bases. Germline values: CDR1 KGHDR, CDR2 SFDVKD. Trimming at V came to 4 bases and at J to 4 bases, leaving 6 bases not matched to a gene. This CDR3 is 15 amino acids long. CDR3 sequence: CATSEHDRGADTQYF. For the CDR3, the DNA is TGTGCCACCAGTGAACACGACAGGGGTGCAGATACGCAGTATTTT.

The chain carries TRBV30 and TRBJ2-1; 8 bases align to TRBD1. Unmatched junction bases numbered 0, after V lost 5 bases and J lost 0 bases. Germline V gene sequence: CDR1 GTSNPN, CDR2 SVGIG (reference sequence). This CDR3 region has 13 residues. The CDR3 DNA reads TGTGCCTGGGGACAGGGCTCCTACAATGAGCAGTTCTTC. Its translation is CAWGQGSYNEQFF.

Many counts were recorded for this clonotype. This chain uses TRBV11-2 with TRBJ2-3, with a weak D call TRBD1 (5 bases). Germline V gene lookup returns CDR1 SGHAT and CDR2 FQNNGV. Trimming pared 5 bases from V and 2 bases from J, leaving 11 bases between. The CDR3 covers 14 residues. CDR3 sequence: CASSIGHATDTQYF. The CDR3 DNA sequence: TGTGCCAGCAGCATTGGACACGCCACAGATACGCAGTATTTT.

This clonotype was seen a few times. The chain uses TRBV18 and TRBJ2-2, with D possibly matching TRBD1 (6 bases). Germline values: CDR1 KGHSH, CDR2 LQKENI. The CDR3 spans 16 residues. The V end lost 5 bases, the J end lost 5 bases, and 18 bases lay between the germline ends. The CDR3 DNA follows: TGTGCCAGCTCATCGAGGACAGCGATGGGGACCGGGGAGCTGTTTTTT. It codes for CASSSRTAMGTGELFF.

This clonotype was picked up a small number of times. This chain uses TRBV30 with TRBJ2-5; TRBD1 might be the D (5 bases). CDR1 and CDR2 from the germline V gene are GTSNPN and SVGIG (reference sequence). Trimming left V 4 bases short and J 1 base short, with 19 bases between. The CDR3 runs to 16 residues. The CDR3 nucleotides are TGTGCCTGGAAACAACCTCATACAGGAGCCCAAGAGACCCAGTACTTC. It specifies CAWKQPHTGAQETQYF.

This clonotype came up a few times. The V and J genes are TRBV10-1 and TRBJ1-1, with a weak D call TRBD1 (5 bases). CDR3 length: 13 residues. CDR1 is WNHNN and CDR2 is SYGVQD in the germline V gene (reference sequence). The V gene lost 6 bases and the J gene lost 1 base, with 9 bases spanning the gap. CDR3 sequence: CASRDRQNTEAFF. CDR3 sequence (DNA): TGCGCCAGCAGAGACAGACAGAACACTGAAGCTTTCTTT.

The CDR3 region is CASSGSGTDYEQYF. The CDR3 nucleotides are TGTGCCAGCAGCGGCTCCGGGACAGACTACGAGCAGTACTTC. The chain combines TRBV9 with TRBJ2-7, with 7 bases matching TRBD1. The CDR3 consists of 14 residues. In germline, CDR1 is SGDLS, CDR2 YYNGEE. The V and J ends lost 3 bases and 3 bases, in that order; junction bases with no gene match: 6. Variable domain in full (rest from reference TRBV9 and TRBJ2-7): DSGVTQTPKHLITATGQRVTLRCSPRSGDLSVYWYQQSLDQGLQFLIQYYNGEERAKGNILERFSAQQFPDLHSELNLSSLELGDSALYFCASSGSGTDYEQYFGPGTRLTVT.

This clonotype has just a few counts. The V call is TRBV9, the J call TRBJ2-3; 8 bases line up with TRBD2. With 0 bases clipped from V and 2 bases from J, the junction kept 2 bases outside the gene matches. CDR1 is SGDLS, CDR2 YYNGEE, per germline. The CDR3 extends over 15 amino acids. CDR3 residues: CASSVGGGPTDTQYF. CDR3 in DNA: TGTGCCAGCAGCGTAGGCGGGGGGCCCACAGATACGCAGTATTTT. Supplemented by reference TRBV9 and TRBJ2-3, the full variable domain reads DSGVTQTPKHLITATGQRVTLRCSPRSGDLSVYWYQQSLDQGLQFLIQYYNGEERAKGNILERFSAQQFPDLHSELNLSSLELGDSALYFCASSVGGGPTDTQYFGPGTRLTVL.

The sample holds a few counts of this clonotype. The CDR3 is CASSISGAGNQPQHF. The CDR3 DNA sequence: TGTGCCAGTAGTATATCTGGGGCCGGGAATCAGCCCCAGCATTTT. The chain couples TRBV19 to TRBJ1-5; a possible D gene is TRBD1 (5 bases). Trimming removed 2 bases from V and 4 bases from J, with 12 bases in between. Germline-derived CDR1 and CDR2 are LNHDA and SQIVND (reference sequence). The CDR3 is 15 amino acids.

In its sample, this clonotype was seen many times. The CDR3 loop reads CASSYGGRTEAFF. The DNA for the CDR3 is TGTGCCAGCAGTTATGGGGGGAGGACTGAAGCTTTCTTT. This chain uses TRBV27 with TRBJ1-1; D may be TRBD1 (5 bases). Trimming left V 4 bases short and J 5 bases short, with 11 bases between. CDR1 and CDR2 from the germline V gene are MNHEY and SMNVEV (reference sequence). The CDR3 covers 13 residues.

V is TRBV7-6 and J is TRBJ2-2, with no clear D. This CDR3 region has 17 residues. Germline CDR1 SGHVS, CDR2 FNYEAQ. Trimming stripped 3 bases from V and 0 bases from J, with 14 bases between. The CDR3 bases are TGTGCCAGCAGCTTTTCCCAAAGGCAAACGAACACCGGGGAGCTGTTTTTT. It translates to CASSFSQRQTNTGELFF.